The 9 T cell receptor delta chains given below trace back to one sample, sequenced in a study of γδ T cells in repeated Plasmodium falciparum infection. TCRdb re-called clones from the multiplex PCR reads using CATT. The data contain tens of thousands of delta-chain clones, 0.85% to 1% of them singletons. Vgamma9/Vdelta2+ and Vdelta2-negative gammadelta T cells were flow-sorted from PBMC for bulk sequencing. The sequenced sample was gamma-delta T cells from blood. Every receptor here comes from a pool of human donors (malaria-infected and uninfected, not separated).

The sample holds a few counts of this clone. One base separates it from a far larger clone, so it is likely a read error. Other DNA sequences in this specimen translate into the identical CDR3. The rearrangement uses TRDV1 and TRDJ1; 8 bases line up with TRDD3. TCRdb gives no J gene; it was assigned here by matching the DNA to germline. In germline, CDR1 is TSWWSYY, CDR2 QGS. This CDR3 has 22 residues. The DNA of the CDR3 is TGTGCCCTTGGGGAACAGCCCTACGCTGGTGCTTTAGTAGTGGGGGATACCGATAAACTCATCTTT. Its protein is CALGEQPYAGALVVGDTDKLIF.

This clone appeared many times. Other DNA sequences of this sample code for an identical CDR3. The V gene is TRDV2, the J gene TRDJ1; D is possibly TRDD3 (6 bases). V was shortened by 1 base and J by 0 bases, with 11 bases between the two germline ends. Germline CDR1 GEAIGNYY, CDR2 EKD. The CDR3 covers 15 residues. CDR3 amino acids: CACDTVGDYTDKLIF. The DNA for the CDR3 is TGTGCCTGTGACACGGTCGGGGATTACACCGATAAACTCATCTTT.

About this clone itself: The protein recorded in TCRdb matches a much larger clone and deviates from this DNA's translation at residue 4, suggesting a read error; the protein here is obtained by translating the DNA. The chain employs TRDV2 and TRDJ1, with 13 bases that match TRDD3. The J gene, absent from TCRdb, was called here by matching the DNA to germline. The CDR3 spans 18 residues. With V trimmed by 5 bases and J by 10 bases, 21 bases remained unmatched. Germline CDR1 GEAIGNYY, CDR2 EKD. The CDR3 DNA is TGTGCCTGTGTCGAACTACTGGGGGATACGCGCGCAAGTAAAGGACTCATCTTT. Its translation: CACVELLGDTRASKGLIF.

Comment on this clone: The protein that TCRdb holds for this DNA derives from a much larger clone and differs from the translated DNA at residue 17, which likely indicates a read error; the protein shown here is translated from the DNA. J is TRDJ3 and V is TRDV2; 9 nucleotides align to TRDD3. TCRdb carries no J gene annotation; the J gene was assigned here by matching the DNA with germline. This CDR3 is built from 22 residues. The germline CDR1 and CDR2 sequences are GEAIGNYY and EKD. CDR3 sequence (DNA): TGTGCCTGTGACACCGTGGACATTACTGGGGGACAAAGCTCCTGGGACGCCCGACAGATGTTTTTC. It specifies CACDTVDITGGQSSWDARQMFF.

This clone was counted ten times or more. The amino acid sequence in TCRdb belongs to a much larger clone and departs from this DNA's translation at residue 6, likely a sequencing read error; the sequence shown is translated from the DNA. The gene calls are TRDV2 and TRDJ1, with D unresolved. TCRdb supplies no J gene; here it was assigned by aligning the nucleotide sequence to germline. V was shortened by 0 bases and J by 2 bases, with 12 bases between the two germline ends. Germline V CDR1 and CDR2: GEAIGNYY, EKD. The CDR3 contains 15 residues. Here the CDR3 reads CACDTAATPTDKLIF. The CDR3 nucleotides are TGTGCCTGTGACACCGCTGCTACCCCTACCGATAAACTCATCTTT.

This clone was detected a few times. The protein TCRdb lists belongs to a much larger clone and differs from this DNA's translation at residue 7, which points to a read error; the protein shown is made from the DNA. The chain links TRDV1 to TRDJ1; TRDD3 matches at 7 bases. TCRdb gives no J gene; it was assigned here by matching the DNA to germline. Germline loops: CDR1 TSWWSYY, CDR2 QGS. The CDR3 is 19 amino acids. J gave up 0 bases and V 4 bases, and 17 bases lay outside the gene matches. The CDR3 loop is CALGVLAGGRPDYTDKLIF. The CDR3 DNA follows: TGTGCTCTTGGGGTACTAGCTGGGGGGCGACCCGATTACACCGATAAACTCATCTTT.

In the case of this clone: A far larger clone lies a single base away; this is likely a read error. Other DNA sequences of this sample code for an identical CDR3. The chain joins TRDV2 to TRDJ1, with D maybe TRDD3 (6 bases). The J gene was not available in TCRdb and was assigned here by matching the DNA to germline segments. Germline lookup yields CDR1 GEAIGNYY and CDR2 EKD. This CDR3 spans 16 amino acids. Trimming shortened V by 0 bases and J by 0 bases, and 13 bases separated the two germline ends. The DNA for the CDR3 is TGTGCCTGTGACACCGAGGGGGAGACTTACACCGATAAACTCATCTTT. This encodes CACDTEGETYTDKLIF.

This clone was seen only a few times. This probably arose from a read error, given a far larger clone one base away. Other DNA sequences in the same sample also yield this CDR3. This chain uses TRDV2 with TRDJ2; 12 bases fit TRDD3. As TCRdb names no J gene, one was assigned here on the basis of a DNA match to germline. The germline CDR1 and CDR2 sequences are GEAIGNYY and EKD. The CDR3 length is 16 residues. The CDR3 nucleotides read TGTGCCTGTGACGTACTGGGGGATACTTTGACAGCCCAACTCTTCTTT. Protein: CACDVLGDTLTAQLFF.

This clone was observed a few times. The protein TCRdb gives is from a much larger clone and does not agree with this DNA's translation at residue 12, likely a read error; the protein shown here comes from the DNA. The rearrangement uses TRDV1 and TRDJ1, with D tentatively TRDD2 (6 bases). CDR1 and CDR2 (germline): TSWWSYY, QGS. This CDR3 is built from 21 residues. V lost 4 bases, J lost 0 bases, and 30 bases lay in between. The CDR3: CALGGGPTGRCLPNYTDKLIF. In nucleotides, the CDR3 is TGTGCTCTTGGGGGCGGTCCTACGGGGCGGTGTCTACCTAACTACACCGATAAACTCATCTTT.